This T cell receptor beta chain was profiled in a study of T cell responses to AZD1222 COVID-19 vaccine listed by TCRdb under 2021. About the full investigation: TCR sequencing covered some 250 trial participants: nearly 210 given two doses of AZD1222 and about 26 given two doses of MenACWY control vaccine. Trial participants were enrolled by age into 18-55, 56-69 and 70-plus year subgroups, with around 150, 28 and 57 TCR-sequenced participants respectively. Here is what the overall study found, with its caveats: Epitopes outside the regions mutated in the B.1.351 and B.1.1.7 variants were reportedly recognized by nearly half of the unique spike-specific TCRs. CD4 TCRs associated with the vaccine covered the entire spike protein, and the dominant responses were in regions 160-218 and 743-854. Spike-specific TCR breadth and depth rose significantly after two AZD1222 doses compared with day 0 and with MenACWY recipients. Because no day 14 peak-response samples were available, the repertoires could be characterized only after the peak T cell response. Conclusions about previously exposed vaccinees are limited, since just five or six AZD1222 recipients were seropositive for SARS-CoV-2 at baseline. Participants were mostly white British, with more females than males. The authors suggested clonal diversity may have been underestimated. In the small 56-69-year group, the increase in depth fell short of significance, most likely because of low power.

CDR1 and CDR2 were assigned from the germline V gene as SNHLY and FYNNEI. V and J are truncated by 4 bases and 1 base respectively, leaving an intervening sequence of 13 bases. There are 15 amino acids in the CDR3, from cysteine to phenylalanine inclusive. Only the CDR3 DNA is retained, 45 bases long and in frame from the first base. Reading the label with the study, this specimen's time point is: about 28 days (+/-7) after the second vaccine dose. Because spike-specific TCR depth and breadth did not differ between the two schedules, AZD1222 recipients who got a second dose at roughly 4 weeks were pooled with those who got a second dose at roughly 12 weeks. Vaccinee samples came from UK trials COV001 and COV002, including a single-blind randomized controlled phase 2/3 trial of AZD1222 (ChAdOx1 nCoV-19) in healthy adults. For TCRbeta chain sequencing, PBMC samples were collected from trial participants at day 0 and at day 28 after the second dose.

This clone was seen only once. The antigen it binds to is not known. Within one base of it there is no much larger clone, and no base qualities were kept. The CDR3 regions of human TCRbeta chains were analyzed by immunosequencing. On the study's bioinformatics: TCRs in the repertoires were compared against a reference library of SARS-CoV-2-specific TCRs that had been generated with the MIRA antigen-specificity platform. Breadth was defined as the fraction of unique TCRs that were SARS-CoV-2-associated. Depth was defined as the fraction of total T cells that were SARS-CoV-2-associated. Using the MIRA data, each spike-specific TCR was assigned both to the spike region to which the TCR was reactive and to a CD4 or CD8 class. Log10-transformed breadth and depth values were compared by one-way ANOVA with Sidak's multiple comparisons tests. Entries here come from immuneACCESS through TCRdb and include only in-frame sequences with V and J called. Some clones fail to appear in such tables; in the studies checked, an unresolved V gene covers under half of the shortfall, and the cause of the remainder is unknown. V and J calls and clone size are given by that table; D and trimming were obtained from the DNA. This sample is represented by tens of thousands of clones; around four fifths of them were singletons. Over 15% of the sample is in the top ten clones.

In this chain, TRBV2 is recombined with TRBJ1-1; 6 matching bases give a weak D call of TRBD1. This receptor was identified in an adult who received the AZD1222 COVID-19 vaccine. This specimen consisted of peripheral blood, obtained 28 days after the second AZD1222 dose. The nucleotide sequence is given as TGTGCCAGCAGTGTCCCGGGACATCAGAACACTGAAGCTTTCTTT. This gives the protein CASSVPGHQNTEAFF.